The 6 T cell receptor beta chains below were found in one sample sequenced in a study of Graves' ophthalmopathy and Graves' hyperthyroidism. RNA transcripts were the template, and TCR beta CDR3 regions were amplified from them. RT-PCR with HTBI primers came first, then second-round multiplex PCR. TCRdb re-called the multiplex PCR reads through MiXCR, storing one row per CDR3 protein. The sample yields about 1.1 million distinct CDR3 sequences, roughly 35% seen once. Sequences were obtained from peripheral blood or thyroid tissue (not recorded which). The receptors shown here come from an adult man with Graves' hyperthyroidism.

This clonotype was observed at least ten times. V and J are TRBV20-1 and TRBJ1-2; weak D call: TRBD1 (5 bases). Per the germline V gene, CDR1 is DFQATT and CDR2 is SNEGSKA (reference sequence). V lost 2 bases and J lost 7, with 8 bases in between. The CDR3 covers 11 residues. CDR3 residues: CSARSGSGYTF. CDR3 DNA: TGCAGTGCTAGATCAGGGTCTGGCTACACCTTC.

As concerns this clonotype: One end of the junction varies from germline; a read error may be responsible. This sequence joins TRBV25-1 and TRBJ1-1, with D unresolved. This CDR3 has 14 amino acids. Looked up from germline, CDR1 is MGHDK and CDR2 is SYGVNS. CDR3 protein: CASGEYPEDTEAFF. The CDR3, as DNA: TGTGCCAGCGGTGAATATCCTGAGGACACTGAAGCTTTCTTT.

The chain uses TRBV5-1 and TRBJ1-1; D is uncertain. V was pared by 4 bases and J by 4 bases, with 17 bases between. The germline CDR1 and CDR2 sequences are SGHRS and YFSETQ. The CDR3 contains 15 residues. As DNA, the CDR3 is TGCGCCAGCAGCCGCGCTGAAGGAGGAGGCACTGAAGCTTTCTTT. It specifies CASSRAEGGGTEAFF.

This clonotype was recorded at least ten times. This rearrangement joins TRBV29-1 to TRBJ1-1; tentative D call: TRBD1 (5 bases). In germline, CDR1 is SQVTM, CDR2 ANQGSEA. Trimming stripped 0 bases from V and 1 base from J, with 15 bases between. The CDR3 runs to 16 residues. The DNA of the CDR3 is TGCAGCGTTGAAGATCCCGGGGGTGATGGGAACACTGAAGCTTTCTTT. Translated, it gives CSVEDPGGDGNTEAFF. Complete variable domain (other parts from reference TRBV29-1 and TRBJ1-1): SAVISQKPSRDICQRGTSLTIQCQVDSQVTMMFWYRQQPGQSLTLIATANQGSEATYESGFVIDKFPISRPNLTFSTLTVSNMSPEDSSIYLCSVEDPGGDGNTEAFFGQGTRLTVV.

V and J are TRBV25-1 and TRBJ2-7, with a weak D call TRBD1 (6 bases). Trimming left V 4 bases short and J 5 bases short, with 18 bases between. The CDR3 covers 15 residues. Germline CDR1 and CDR2: MGHDK and SYGVNS. DNA for the CDR3: TGTGCCAGCAGTGGCCCGGGACAAGGTGAGGACGAGCAGTACTTC. Translating gives CASSGPGQGEDEQYF.

In this sample, this clonotype turned up many times. The chain is built from TRBV11-2 and TRBJ2-5; tentatively, D is TRBD2 (5 bases). Trimming removed 4 bases from V and 1 base from J, with 13 bases in between. The V gene's germline CDR1 is SGHAT and CDR2 FQNNGV. This CDR3 region has 15 residues. The CDR3 region has the DNA TGTGCCAGCAGCTACCAACCGGGAACCCAAGAGACCCAGTACTTC. Amino acids: CASSYQPGTQETQYF.